A single sample is the source of the 17 T cell receptor beta chains below, sequenced in a study of T cell responses to AZD1222 COVID-19 vaccine. The table came from immunoSEQ multiplex PCR; TCRdb's copy has only in-frame clones and leaves some out. The sample holds roughly 140,000 clones, 90% to 95% seen once. Sample: peripheral blood, taken on day 0 of MenACWY control vaccination. The receptors originated from an adult in good health.

V is TRBV6-6 and J is TRBJ2-4, with 8 nucleotides matching TRBD1. Unmatched junction bases numbered 11, after V lost 5 bases and J lost 5 bases. Germline V gene data show CDR1 as MNHNY and CDR2 as SVGAGI (reference sequence). The CDR3 covers 16 residues. This chain's CDR3 is CASSRQGKGAENIQYF. As DNA, the CDR3 is TGTGCCAGCAGTCGACAGGGGAAGGGGGCAGAAAACATTCAGTACTTC.

The rearrangement uses TRBV11-1 and TRBJ2-7, with D possibly being TRBD2 (6 bases). V shed 5 bases and J shed 4 bases, with 18 bases lying between them. Germline loops: CDR1 SGHAT, CDR2 FQDESV (reference sequence). This CDR3 spans 15 amino acids. CDR3 region: CASSAGTGEWYEQYF. CDR3 DNA sequence: TGTGCCAGCAGCGCCGGGACTGGGGAATGGTACGAGCAGTACTTC.

V gene TRBV2 combines with J gene TRBJ1-5; TRBD1 agrees at 7 bases. The junction had 16 bases not matched to a gene; V was cut back by 2 bases and J by 3 bases. The germline gives CDR1 SNHLY, CDR2 FYNNEI. The CDR3 is made up of 19 amino acids. CDR3 region: CASSETGQGGAFVNQPQHF. CDR3 DNA: TGTGCCAGCAGTGAAACTGGGCAGGGGGGAGCCTTCGTCAATCAGCCCCAGCATTTT.

The rearrangement uses TRBV18 and TRBJ2-3; D assignment may be TRBD1 or TRBD2 (5 bases each). V lost 7 bases, J lost 2 bases, and 10 bases lay in between. CDR1 KGHSH and CDR2 LQKENI come from the germline V gene. This CDR3 contains 13 residues. The CDR3 nucleotides read TGTGCCAGCTTCCTCGGGGCCACAGATACGCAGTATTTT. It codes for CASFLGATDTQYF.

This clone came up a few times. The chain joins TRBV24-1 to TRBJ1-1; a possible D gene is TRBD1 (6 bases). Germline CDR1 and CDR2: KGHDR and SFDVKD. V lost 1 base and J 2 bases, leaving 16 bases between the germline ends. This CDR3 has 17 residues. The CDR3 is CATSDFQGFEKNTEAFF. The CDR3 DNA reads as TGTGCCACCAGTGATTTCCAGGGGTTCGAGAAAAACACTGAAGCTTTCTTT.

This chain uses TRBV12-5 with TRBJ2-1, with 9 bases that match TRBD2. V lost 9 bases and J lost 4; bases outside the gene matches: 10. The germline V gene encodes CDR1 LGHNT and CDR2 FRNRAP. This CDR3 has 15 amino acids. CDR3 protein: CASQRGREGYNEQFF. The DNA for the CDR3 is TGTGCTAGCCAACGGGGGCGGGAGGGATACAATGAGCAGTTCTTC.

CDR3 nucleotide sequence: TGTGCCAGTAGTATGGGAAACTCACCCCTCCACTTT. This codes for CASSMGNSPLHF. The V gene is TRBV19, the J gene TRBJ1-6; D remains ambiguous. The CDR3 covers 12 residues. From germline, CDR1 is LNHDA and CDR2 SQIVND (reference sequence). Trimming shortened V by 3 bases and J by 10 bases, and 7 bases separated the two germline ends.

This chain joins TRBV7-2 and TRBJ2-7, with D unresolved. This CDR3 has 15 residues. Trimming stripped 1 base from V and 0 bases from J, with 10 bases between. Germline V CDR1 and CDR2: SGHTA, FQGNSA. Here the CDR3 DNA reads TGTGCCAGCAGCTTAGGGTGGGGTGGCTCCTACGAGCAGTACTTC. As protein: CASSLGWGGSYEQYF.

This clone was counted a few times. This sequence joins TRBV9 and TRBJ1-1; the D gene is possibly TRBD1 (5 bases). The CDR3 runs 14 residues. From germline, CDR1 is SGDLS and CDR2 YYNGEE. V dropped 4 bases and J dropped 0 bases, with 10 bases sitting between them. CDR3 amino acids: CASSPRGMNTEAFF. DNA of the CDR3: TGTGCCAGCAGCCCTCGGGGCATGAACACTGAAGCTTTCTTT.

This clone came up once. CDR3 sequence (DNA): TGCGCCAGCAGCCGTAGCAGGGACGTGCCGGGTGGCTACACCTTC. Its protein is CASSRSRDVPGGYTF. The gene calls are TRBV4-1 and TRBJ1-2; TRBD1 might be the D (5 bases). The CDR3 contains 15 residues. CDR1 is MGHRA and CDR2 is YSYEKL in the germline V gene. V dropped 4 bases and J dropped 7 bases, with 19 bases sitting between them.

CDR3 loop: CASSQRGGGYTQYF. DNA of the CDR3: TGTGCCAGCAGTCAACGGGGGGGCGGGTATACGCAGTATTTT. This chain uses TRBV3-1 (or the pseudogene TRBV3-2) with TRBJ2-3; 8 bases agree with TRBD2. CDR1 is LGHDT, CDR2 YNNKEL, per germline (reference sequence). Losses at the gene ends were 6 bases for V and 7 bases for J; bases not matched to a gene: 9. The CDR3 length is 14 residues.

A remark on this clone: An end of the junction does not agree with germline; a read error may underlie this. The chain has TRBV11-2 and TRBJ1-1; no firm D call. CDR3 size: 13 residues. From germline, CDR1 is SGHAT and CDR2 FQNNGV. The CDR3, as DNA: TGTGCCAGCAGCTTAGGAGTTAAGGGTCTTCCCACTTTT. This translates into CASSLGVKGLPTF.

This clone was detected only a few times. J is TRBJ1-6 and V is TRBV5-4; no clear D. V was pared by 2 bases and J by 14 bases, with 17 bases between. The CDR3 covers 14 residues. The germline V gene has CDR1 SGHNT and CDR2 YYREEE (reference sequence). This CDR3 reads CASSLEGNLRSLHF. The CDR3 DNA reads TGTGCCAGCAGCTTAGAAGGGAATCTAAGATCCCTCCACTTT.

The chain uses TRBV7-9 and TRBJ1-2; 7 nucleotides match TRBD1. The CDR3 consists of 11 residues. Germline loops: CDR1 SEHNR, CDR2 FQNEAQ (reference sequence). J lost 7 bases, V lost 6 bases, and 2 bases had no gene match. The CDR3 bases are TGTGCCAGCAGTTACAGGGGTGGCTACACCTTC. Its translation is CASSYRGGYTF.

V and J are TRBV7-2 and TRBJ1-3; D is unresolved. Between the trimmed V and J ends, which lost 5 bases and 7 bases, there was a span of 12 bases. In germline, CDR1 is SGHTA, CDR2 FQGNSA. This CDR3 contains 13 residues. This CDR3 is CASSINSVNTIYF. The DNA for the CDR3 is TGTGCCAGCAGCATCAATTCTGTTAACACCATATATTTT. The whole variable domain, remainder taken from reference TRBV7-2 and TRBJ1-3, is GAGVSQSPSNKVTEKGKDVELRCDPISGHTALYWYRQSLGQGLEFLIYFQGNSAPDKSGLPSDRFSAERTGGSVSTLTIQRTQQEDSAVYLCASSINSVNTIYFGEGSWLTVV.

The rearrangement links TRBV2 to TRBJ1-5; D is uncertain. The CDR3 runs to 15 residues. Germline loops: CDR1 SNHLY, CDR2 FYNNEI. Trimming left V 6 bases short and J 3 bases short, with 15 bases between. CDR3 protein: CASRTSGSHNQPQHF. The CDR3 region has the DNA TGTGCCAGCAGGACCTCGGGATCCCACAATCAGCCCCAGCATTTT. Together with reference TRBV2 and TRBJ1-5, the CDR3 gives the full variable domain: EPEVTQTPSHQVTQMGQEVILRCVPISNHLYFYWYRQILGQKVEFLVSFYNNEISEKSEIFDDQFSVERPDGSNFTLKIRSTKLEDSAMYFCASRTSGSHNQPQHFGDGTRLSIL.

This sequence joins TRBV3-1 (or the pseudogene TRBV3-2) and TRBJ2-1, with 7 bases lining up with TRBD2. CDR1 is LGHDT, CDR2 YNNKEL, per germline (reference sequence). This CDR3 is 16 amino acids long. J was trimmed by 2 bases and V by 4 bases; bases with no gene match: 8. As DNA, the CDR3 is TGTGCCAGCAGCCCCTCGGGGGAGGGCGCCTACAATGAGCAGTTCTTC. Translated: CASSPSGEGAYNEQFF.